The 25 T cell receptor beta chains below were found in one sample sequenced in a study of blood T cell repertoires in COVID-19. Here immunoSEQ multiplex PCR was the method, and the copy in TCRdb shows in-frame clones only, minus some. This table holds roughly 42,000 clones, just over 90% found once. Sequenced: peripheral blood. The receptors shown here come from a man aged 45-60 years with COVID-19, enrolled during active disease.

This chain links TRBV5-1 with TRBJ2-7, with 9 bases lining up with TRBD1. The germline V gene encodes CDR1 SGHRS and CDR2 YFSETQ. V dropped 0 bases and J dropped 2; count of bases not matched to a gene: 9. This CDR3 spans 17 amino acids. The CDR3, as DNA: TGCGCCAGCAGCTTGGCGGTACAGGGGGCGCCTACCTACGAGCAGTACTTC. Its translation is CASSLAVQGAPTYEQYF.

This clone came up a few times. CDR3 sequence reads: CAWSRGVTGYGYTF. CDR3 coding DNA: TGTGCCTGGAGCCGAGGAGTTACGGGCTATGGCTACACCTTC. The chain carries TRBV30 and TRBJ1-2; D is unresolved. The CDR3 is made up of 14 amino acids. The germline V gene encodes CDR1 GTSNPN and CDR2 SVGIG (reference sequence). Trimming shortened V by 3 bases and J by 4 bases, and 15 bases separated the two germline ends.

This chain joins TRBV5-1 and TRBJ2-5, with 11 bases matching TRBD2. The CDR3 is made up of 16 amino acids. Germline-derived CDR1 and CDR2 are SGHRS and YFSETQ. V shed 2 bases and J 4 bases; nucleotides not matched to a gene: 7. CDR3 nucleotides: TGCGCCAGCAGCTTAGGCCTAGCGGGAGGACGAGAGACCCAGTACTTC. It is translated as CASSLGLAGGRETQYF.

The rearrangement uses TRBV5-1 and TRBJ2-1, with D unresolved. This CDR3 is built from 15 residues. Germline V CDR1 and CDR2: SGHRS, YFSETQ. The V and J ends lost 0 bases and 5 bases respectively, with 12 bases between them. CDR3 sequence reads: CASSLGRVMHNEQFF. CDR3 nucleotide sequence: TGCGCCAGCAGCTTGGGACGGGTGATGCACAATGAGCAGTTCTTC.

This clone was found a few times. The rearrangement uses TRBV7-9 and TRBJ2-1, with a weak D call TRBD1 (6 bases). Germline CDR1 is SEHNR and CDR2 is FQNEAQ (reference sequence). CDR3 length: 17 amino acids. Deletions cut 4 bases from V and 6 bases from J, with 22 bases between. The CDR3 protein is CASSSQQGETQSNEQFF. CDR3 sequence (DNA): TGTGCCAGCAGCTCACAACAGGGTGAAACACAAAGCAATGAGCAGTTCTTC.

V and J are TRBV6-5 and TRBJ1-5, with a weak D call TRBD1 (5 bases). CDR3 length equals 14 residues. CDR1 and CDR2 (germline): MNHEY, SVGAGI. V was pared by 6 bases and J by 5 bases, with 14 bases between. The chain's CDR3 is CASRLTDLDQPQHF. The DNA for the CDR3 is TGTGCCAGCAGGTTGACAGACCTCGATCAGCCCCAGCATTTT.

The gene calls are TRBV6-6 and TRBJ2-2; 9 positions match TRBD1. Losses at the gene ends were 5 bases for V and 8 bases for J; bases not matched to a gene: 9. CDR1 and CDR2 (germline): MNHNY, SVGAGI (reference sequence). This CDR3 is built from 15 residues. The CDR3 sequence: CASSGTQGAGGELFF. The DNA for the CDR3 is TGTGCCAGCAGTGGAACACAGGGGGCAGGGGGGGAGCTGTTTTTT.

The chain joins TRBV11-2 to TRBJ2-3, with TRBD2 matching 8 bases. CDR1 is SGHAT, CDR2 FQNNGV, per germline. V dropped 2 bases and J dropped 7; count of bases not matched to a gene: 8. The CDR3 sequence is 15 residues long. The CDR3 coding sequence is TGTGCCAGCAGCTTAACAGCGGGAGTCGCAAATACGCAGTATTTT. Protein: CASSLTAGVANTQYF.

The genes are TRBV5-1 and TRBJ1-2; no clear D. The germline CDR1 and CDR2 sequences are SGHRS and YFSETQ. The germline V and J ends were trimmed by 0 bases and 6 bases, with 6 bases remaining between them. CDR3 size: 12 residues. The CDR3 sequence: CASSLAGNGYTF. CDR3 bases: TGCGCCAGCAGCTTGGCCGGGAATGGCTACACCTTC.

The chain couples TRBV4-2 to TRBJ2-1, with 7 bases that match TRBD2. The junction had 11 bases not matched to a gene; V was cut back by 0 bases and J by 3 bases. Germline V gives CDR1 LGHNA, CDR2 YNFKEQ. The CDR3 is made up of 18 amino acids. The CDR3, as DNA: TGTGCCAGCAGCCAAGATAGCTTCGGCGGGAGTGGCTACAATGAGCAGTTCTTC. Its translation: CASSQDSFGGSGYNEQFF.

The CDR3, as DNA: TGTGCCAGCAGCTCCTTAGCGGGAGGGCTGTACGAGCAGTACTTC. Its protein is CASSSLAGGLYEQYF. This chain joins TRBV7-9 and TRBJ2-7, with 11 bases aligning to TRBD2. The V and J ends lost 4 bases and 4 bases, in that order; junction bases with no gene match: 6. This CDR3 has 15 residues. Looked up from germline, CDR1 is SEHNR and CDR2 is FQNEAQ (reference sequence).

The chain uses TRBV3-1 (or the pseudogene TRBV3-2) and TRBJ2-7; unclear D gene. In germline, CDR1 is LGHDT, CDR2 YNNKEL (reference sequence). The CDR3 contains 12 residues. Deletions cut 8 bases from V and 2 bases from J, with 10 bases between. CDR3 protein: CASSRGTYEQYF. DNA of the CDR3: TGTGCCAGCTCTCGCGGAACCTACGAGCAGTACTTC.

V usage is TRBV18 and J usage is TRBJ1-1, with 9 positions matching TRBD1. The CDR3 contains 16 residues. Germline V gene data show CDR1 as KGHSH and CDR2 as LQKENI. The ends lost 3 bases at V and 1 base at J; junction bases unmatched: 6. CDR3 coding DNA: TGTGCCAGCTCACCGCGGACAGGGGTAGAGAACACTGAAGCTTTCTTT. This encodes CASSPRTGVENTEAFF.

The chain employs TRBV5-5 and TRBJ2-1; TRBD2 matches at 8 bases. V dropped 3 bases and J dropped 9; count of bases not matched to a gene: 17. The CDR3 is 17 amino acids. Germline values: CDR1 SGHKS, CDR2 YYEKEE (reference sequence). The CDR3 loop is CASSSWRRSGTRGEQFF. CDR3 in DNA: TGTGCCAGCAGCTCTTGGCGTCGATCCGGGACTAGAGGTGAGCAGTTCTTC.

V gene TRBV3-1 (or the pseudogene TRBV3-2) combines with J gene TRBJ2-3; 13 bases match TRBD2. Germline-derived CDR1 and CDR2 are LGHDT and YNNKEL (reference sequence). The length of the CDR3 is 18 residues. Trimming removed 1 base from V and 4 bases from J; junction bases left unmatched: 8. Here the CDR3 DNA reads TGTGCCAGCAGCCAAGCACAACTAGCGGGAGGGCCCGCAGATACGCAGTATTTT. Amino acid sequence: CASSQAQLAGGPADTQYF.

The genes are TRBV27 and TRBJ1-1, with TRBD1 identical over 7 bases. CDR3 size: 16 residues. With V trimmed by 1 base and J by 6 bases, 11 bases remained unmatched. CDR1 is MNHEY and CDR2 is SMNVEV in the germline V gene (reference sequence). In nucleotides, the CDR3 is TGTGCCAGCAGTTTATTACAGACAGGGCGAATCGCTGAAGCTTTCTTT. This translates into CASSLLQTGRIAEAFF.

This sequence joins TRBV12-3 or TRBV12-4 and TRBJ1-4; possibly TRBD1 for D (6 bases). The CDR3 covers 13 residues. The germline V and J ends were trimmed by 6 bases and 8 bases, with 13 bases remaining between them. This CDR3 reads CASRLYREEKLFF. The CDR3 nucleotides read TGTGCCAGCAGGCTATACAGGGAGGAAAAACTGTTTTTT.

This rearrangement joins TRBV28 to TRBJ2-7; no clear D. Germline CDR1 reads MDHEN; CDR2 reads SYDVKM. Deletions cut 2 bases from V and 3 bases from J, with 8 bases between. This CDR3 region has 13 residues. In nucleotides, the CDR3 is TGTGCCAGCAGTTTACTTATATACTACGAGCAGTACTTC. This sequence encodes CASSLLIYYEQYF.

The gene calls are TRBV5-1 and TRBJ2-2, with no clear D. Germline V gives CDR1 SGHRS, CDR2 YFSETQ. V lost 2 bases, J lost 0 bases, and 5 bases lay in between. The CDR3 has 14 residues. The CDR3: CASSFGANTGELFF. CDR3 coding DNA: TGCGCCAGCAGCTTCGGAGCGAACACCGGGGAGCTGTTTTTT.

Turning to this clone: An end of the junction differs from the germline gene, which may be a read error. The chain links TRBV18 to TRBJ2-7, with a tentative D call TRBD2 (6 bases). CDR1 is KGHSH, CDR2 LQKENI, per germline. The CDR3 has 16 residues. The CDR3: CASSPPGGLFSHEQYF. In DNA, the CDR3 is TGTGCCAGCTCACCACCCGGGGGACTTTTCTCCCACGAGCAGTACTTC.

The chain employs TRBV5-1 and TRBJ2-3, with 13 bases lining up with TRBD2. The CDR3 spans 16 residues. Trimming at V came to 2 bases and at J to 6 bases, leaving 6 bases not matched to a gene. Germline assignment: CDR1 SGHRS and CDR2 YFSETQ. Here the CDR3 reads CASSFGLAGVGDTQYF. CDR3 nucleotide sequence: TGCGCCAGCAGCTTCGGACTAGCGGGAGTGGGTGATACGCAGTATTTT.

The table lists this clone with a count of one. This chain uses TRBV11-3 with TRBJ2-7; no clear D. Between the trimmed V and J ends, which lost 1 base and 3 bases, there was a span of 7 bases. The CDR3 is 13 residues long. Germline CDR1 is SGHNT and CDR2 is YENEEA. The CDR3 region is CASSLGGSYEQYF. The CDR3, as DNA: TGTGCCAGCAGCTTAGGAGGCAGCTACGAGCAGTACTTC.

This chain uses TRBV19 with TRBJ1-5; TRBD1 aligns across 12 bases. The CDR3 runs to 18 residues. Trimming cost V 1 base and J 5 bases; bases outside gene matches: 9. Germline CDR1 LNHDA, CDR2 SQIVND (reference sequence). The CDR3 spells CASSIGRGGQGADQPQHF. CDR3 bases: TGTGCCAGTAGTATAGGGCGTGGGGGACAGGGGGCCGATCAGCCCCAGCATTTT.

The chain has TRBV7-3 and TRBJ2-3, with 9 bases identical to TRBD2. Germline V lookup: CDR1 SGHTA, CDR2 FQGTGA. The CDR3 totals 15 residues. The junction had 4 bases not matched to a gene; V was cut back by 1 base and J by 5 bases. The CDR3 bases are TGTGCCAGCAGCTTAAGTAGCGGGAGAAGAGATACGCAGTATTTT. Translated, it gives CASSLSSGRRDTQYF. Full variable domain (rest looked up from reference TRBV7-3 and TRBJ2-3): GAGVSQTPSNKVTEKGKYVELRCDPISGHTALYWYRQSLGQGPEFLIYFQGTGAADDSGLPNDRFFAVRPEGSVSTLKIQRTERGDSAVYLCASSLSSGRRDTQYFGPGTRLTVL.

The chain uses TRBV4-3 and TRBJ2-2, with 8 bases that match TRBD2. With V trimmed by 0 bases and J by 2 bases, 8 bases remained unmatched. The CDR3 consists of 18 residues. Per germline, CDR1 LGHNA and CDR2 YSLEER. CDR3 in DNA: TGCGCCAGCAGCCAAGAACTACTAGCGGCGCTCAACACCGGGGAGCTGTTTTTT. Protein: CASSQELLAALNTGELFF.